The present T cell receptor (beta chain) was sequenced within a study of HIV-infected children after antiretroviral therapy interruption. Germline values: CDR1 SGHAT, CDR2 FQNNGV. Trimming left V 0 bases short and J 5 bases short, with 7 bases between. The CDR3 sequence is 13 residues long. This clonotype was seen at least ten times. Its antigen is as yet unknown. Unique molecular identifiers were included in an RNA-based 3' RACE TCR library. TCRdb redid the calling of the 3' RACE reads with MiXCR, one entry per CDR3 protein. The sample includes over 15,000 distinct CDR3 sequences, about 3.4% of them seen just once. Treatment given: PENTA 11 planned treatment interruption arm or continuous ART arm. Study-wide results and caveats: Some non-naive CD45RA+ T cells might be present among sorted naive cells.

This chain uses TRBV11-2 with TRBJ1-1; D gene uncertain. This specimen consisted of CD45RA+ CD4+ T cells from PBMCs, obtained from a donor given antiretroviral therapy, either interrupted or continuous. Subset here: naive CD4+ CD45RA+ CD45RO- T cells. This TCR derives from a child aged 2 to 17 with HIV. The CDR3 nucleotides are TGTGCCAGCAGCTTAGAGGGTCCTACTGAAGCTTTCTTT. Protein product: CASSLEGPTEAFF.